This is a list of T cell receptor beta chains from one sample in a study of graft-versus-host responses after intestinal transplantation. Sequencing was performed with immunoSEQ multiplex PCR; in TCRdb, only in-frame clones are kept and a portion is missing. The table records fewer than 70,000 clones, over 85% of them present only once. The starting material was bone marrow, obtained almost 750 days after intestinal transplantation. These receptors all stem from a human patient who received an intestinal transplant, so some T cells may come from the graft donor. Both conserved end residues are part of each CDR3. D genes are given only for firm matches.

J gene,V gene,D gene,CDR3 protein,CDR3 DNA
TRBJ2-7,TRBV19,-,CASSIGAREQYF,TGTGCCAGTAGTATAGGGGCGCGGGAGCAGTACTTC
TRBJ2-1,TRBV6-5,-,CASSPLFKSYNEQFF,TGTGCCAGCAGTCCCCTTTTTAAGTCCTACAATGAGCAGTTCTTC
TRBJ1-5,TRBV28,-,CASSEGTNQPQHF,TGTGCCAGCAGTGAGGGGACAAATCAGCCCCAGCATTTT
TRBJ1-1,TRBV19,TRBD1,CASSFRGGTGPYEAFF,TGTGCCAGTAGTTTTCGTGGGGGGACAGGACCCTATGAAGCTTTCTTT
TRBJ1-2,TRBV29-1,-,CSYYTDYGYTF,TGCAGCTACTACACCGACTATGGCTACACCTTC
TRBJ2-7,TRBV5-4,-,CASSLDKELPYEQYF,TGTGCCAGCAGCTTGGACAAGGAATTACCCTACGAGCAGTACTTC
TRBJ1-1,TRBV6-1,-,CASLRGGNTEAFF,TGTGCCAGCCTTAGGGGTGGGAACACTGAAGCTTTCTTT
TRBJ2-2,TRBV6-5,TRBD1,CASSYWTGDTTGELFF,TGTGCCAGCAGTTACTGGACAGGGGACACCACCGGGGAGCTGTTTTTT
TRBJ1-1,TRBV2,-,CASSYPGHNTEAFF,TGTGCCAGCAGTTACCCGGGACATAACACTGAAGCTTTCTTT
TRBJ1-4,TRBV28,-,CASSPFNEKLFF,TGTGCCAGCAGTCCATTCAATGAAAAACTGTTTTTT
TRBJ2-7,TRBV5-4,TRBD1,CASSPGQNKHLSYEQYF,TGTGCCAGCAGCCCGGGACAGAACAAGCACCTGTCCTACGAGCAGTACTTC
TRBJ2-7,TRBV6-5,TRBD2,CASSYSSGGDAYEQYF,TGTGCCAGCAGTTACTCGAGCGGGGGGGATGCCTACGAGCAGTACTTC
TRBJ1-1,TRBV5-5,-,CASSPGVGTEAFF,TGTGCCAGCAGCCCCGGGGTGGGCACTGAAGCTTTCTTT
TRBJ1-4,TRBV5-4,TRBD1,CASSPGQGTNEKLFF,TGTGCCAGCAGCCCGGGACAGGGGACTAATGAAAAACTGTTTTTT
TRBJ1-5,TRBV4-2,-,CASSQEDWPDQPQHF,TGTGCCAGCAGCCAAGAAGACTGGCCTGATCAGCCCCAGCATTTT
TRBJ2-1,TRBV11-2,-,CASSQAPLGDNEQFF,TGTGCCAGCAGCCAGGCCCCACTAGGGGACAATGAGCAGTTCTTC
TRBJ1-1,TRBV7-9,-,CASSSYGRTRNTEAFF,TGTGCCAGCAGCTCGTATGGGCGGACTAGGAACACTGAAGCTTTCTTT
TRBJ1-2,TRBV6-5,TRBD1,CASSYGTDYYGYTF,TGTGCCAGCAGTTACGGGACAGACTACTATGGCTACACCTTC